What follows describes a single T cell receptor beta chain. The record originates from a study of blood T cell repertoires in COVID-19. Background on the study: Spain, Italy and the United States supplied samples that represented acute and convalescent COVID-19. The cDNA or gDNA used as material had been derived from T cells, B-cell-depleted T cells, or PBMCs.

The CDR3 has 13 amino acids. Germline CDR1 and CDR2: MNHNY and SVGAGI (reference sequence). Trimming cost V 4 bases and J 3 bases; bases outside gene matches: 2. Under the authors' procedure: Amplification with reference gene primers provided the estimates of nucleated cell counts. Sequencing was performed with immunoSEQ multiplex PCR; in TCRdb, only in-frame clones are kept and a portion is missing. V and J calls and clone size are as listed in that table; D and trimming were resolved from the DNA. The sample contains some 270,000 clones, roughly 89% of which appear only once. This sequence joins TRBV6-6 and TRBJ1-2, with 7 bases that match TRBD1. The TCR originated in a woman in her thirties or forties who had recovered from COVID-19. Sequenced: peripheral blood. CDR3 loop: CASSSGTDYGYTF. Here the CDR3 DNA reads TGTGCCAGCAGTTCCGGGACAGACTATGGCTACACCTTC.